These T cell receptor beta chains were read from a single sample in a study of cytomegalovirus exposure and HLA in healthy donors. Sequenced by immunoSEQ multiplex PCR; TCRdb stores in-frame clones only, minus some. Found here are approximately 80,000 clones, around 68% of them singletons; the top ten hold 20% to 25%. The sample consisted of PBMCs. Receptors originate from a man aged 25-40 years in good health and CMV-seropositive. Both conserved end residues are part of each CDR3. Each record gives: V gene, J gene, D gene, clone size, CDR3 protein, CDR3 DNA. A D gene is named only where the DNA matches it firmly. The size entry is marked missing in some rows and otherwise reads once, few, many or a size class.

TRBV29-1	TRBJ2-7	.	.	CSVRSSGVPIF	TGCAGCGTTCGCTCATCGGGGGTTCCTATATTC
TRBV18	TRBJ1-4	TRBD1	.	CASSPQGDNEKLFF	TGTGCCAGCTCACCTCAGGGGGATAATGAAAAACTGTTTTTT
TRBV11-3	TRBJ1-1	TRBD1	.	CASSLGTGGNTEAFF	TGTGCCAGCAGCTTAGGGACAGGGGGAAACACTGAAGCTTTCTTT
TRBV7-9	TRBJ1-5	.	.	CASSLGGDQPQHF	TGTGCCAGCAGCTTAGGTGGAGATCAGCCCCAGCATTTT
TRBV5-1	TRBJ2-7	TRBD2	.	CASSLAGGEGTYEQYF	TGCGCCAGCAGCTTGGCCGGAGGGGAGGGTACCTACGAGCAGTACTTC
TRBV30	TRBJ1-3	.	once	CACGSTFSGNTIYF	TGCGCCTGTGGTTCTACCTTCTCTGGAAACACCATATATTTT
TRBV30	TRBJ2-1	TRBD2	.	CAWSPPPASGGRGCEQFF	TGTGCCTGGAGTCCCCCCCCGGCTAGCGGGGGGCGGGGGTGTGAGCAGTTCTTC
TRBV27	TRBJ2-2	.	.	CASSQTTLNTGELFF	TGTGCCAGCAGCCAGACTACTCTTAACACCGGGGAGCTGTTTTTT
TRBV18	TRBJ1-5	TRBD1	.	CASSPGQMWQPQHF	TGTGCCAGCTCACCGGGACAGATGTGGCAGCCCCAGCATTTT
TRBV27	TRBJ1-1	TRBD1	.	CASSLTRAGGNTEAFF	TGTGCCAGCAGTCTGACCAGGGCAGGGGGAAACACTGAAGCTTTCTTT
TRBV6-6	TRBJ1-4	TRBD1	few	CASRRTGGAGEKLFF	TGTGCCAGCAGGAGAACAGGGGGCGCAGGGGAAAAACTGTTTTTT
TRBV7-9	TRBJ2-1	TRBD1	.	CASSPTGQGVNEQFF	TGTGCCAGCAGCCCTACGGGACAGGGAGTAAATGAGCAGTTCTTC
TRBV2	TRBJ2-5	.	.	CASSEALADQETQYF	TGTGCCAGCAGTGAAGCGCTGGCAGATCAAGAGACCCAGTACTTC
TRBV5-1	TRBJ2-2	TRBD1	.	CASSRGQGGTGELFF	TGCGCCAGCAGTAGGGGACAGGGGGGCACCGGGGAGCTGTTTTTT
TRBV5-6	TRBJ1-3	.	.	CASSLSVTGTGNTIYF	TGTGCCAGCAGCTTGAGTGTGACGGGAACTGGAAACACCATATATTTT
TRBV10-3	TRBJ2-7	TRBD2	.	CASTQGLLAGKDEQYF	TGTGCCAGCACGCAGGGCCTCCTAGCGGGGAAAGACGAGCAGTACTTC
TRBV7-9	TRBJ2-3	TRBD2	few	CSSSLGTGGSGTDTQYF	TGTTCCAGCAGTTTAGGTACCGGGGGGTCTGGCACAGATACGCAGTATTTT